A single T cell receptor (beta chain) is shown here with its context. Produced via immunoSEQ multiplex PCR; TCRdb's table is partial and in-frame only. The table shows under 200,000 clones, with 88% occurring only once. This entry belongs to a study of control samples from healthy donors and cancer patients. The CDR3 loop spans 14 amino acids. The V gene lost 5 bases and the J gene lost 8 bases, with 16 bases spanning the gap. Germline V gene sequence: CDR1 LNHDA, CDR2 SQIVND (reference sequence). The V call is TRBV19, the J call TRBJ2-1; possibly TRBD2 for D (6 bases). The receptor's source is a woman aged 25-40 years in good health. Material for sequencing was blood. In DNA, the CDR3 is TGTGCCAGTAGTCCGCCCCACGGAGGGGATGAGCAGTTCTTC. This sequence encodes CASSPPHGGDEQFF.